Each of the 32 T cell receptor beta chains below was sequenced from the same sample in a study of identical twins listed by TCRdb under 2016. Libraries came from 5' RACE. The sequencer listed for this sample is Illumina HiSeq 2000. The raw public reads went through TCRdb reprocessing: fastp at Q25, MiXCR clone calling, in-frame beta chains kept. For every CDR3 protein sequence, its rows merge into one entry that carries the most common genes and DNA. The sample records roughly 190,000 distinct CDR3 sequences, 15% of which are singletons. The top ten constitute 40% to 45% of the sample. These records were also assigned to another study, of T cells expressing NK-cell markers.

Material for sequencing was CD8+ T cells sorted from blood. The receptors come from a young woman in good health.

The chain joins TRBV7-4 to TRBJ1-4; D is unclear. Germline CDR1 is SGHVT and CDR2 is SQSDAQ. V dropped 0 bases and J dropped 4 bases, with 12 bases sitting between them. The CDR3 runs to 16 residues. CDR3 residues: CASSLATAAGNEKLFF. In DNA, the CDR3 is TGTGCCAGCAGCTTAGCCACCGCCGCCGGTAATGAAAAACTGTTTTTT.

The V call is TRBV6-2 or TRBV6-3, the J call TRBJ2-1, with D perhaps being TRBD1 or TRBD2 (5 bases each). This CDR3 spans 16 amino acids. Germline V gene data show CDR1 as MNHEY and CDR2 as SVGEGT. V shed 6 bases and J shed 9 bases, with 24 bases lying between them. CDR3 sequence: CASSPLPGPLGAEQFF. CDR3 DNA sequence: TGTGCCAGCAGCCCCCTACCGGGACCCCTCGGGGCTGAGCAGTTCTTC.

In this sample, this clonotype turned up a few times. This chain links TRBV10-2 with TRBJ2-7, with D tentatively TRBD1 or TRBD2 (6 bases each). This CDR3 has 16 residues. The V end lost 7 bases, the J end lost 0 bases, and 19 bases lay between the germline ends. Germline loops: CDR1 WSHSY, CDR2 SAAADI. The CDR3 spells CASTPLGGGISYEQYF. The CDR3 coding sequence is TGCGCCAGCACCCCTCTTGGAGGGGGGATCTCCTACGAGCAGTACTTC.

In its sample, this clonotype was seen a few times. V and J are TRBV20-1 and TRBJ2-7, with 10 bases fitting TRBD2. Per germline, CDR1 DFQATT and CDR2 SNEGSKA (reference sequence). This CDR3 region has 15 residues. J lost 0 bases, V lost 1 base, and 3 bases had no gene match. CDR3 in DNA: TGCAGTGCTAGAGCATCTAGCGGGAGCTCCTACGAGCAGTACTTC. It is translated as CSARASSGSSYEQYF.

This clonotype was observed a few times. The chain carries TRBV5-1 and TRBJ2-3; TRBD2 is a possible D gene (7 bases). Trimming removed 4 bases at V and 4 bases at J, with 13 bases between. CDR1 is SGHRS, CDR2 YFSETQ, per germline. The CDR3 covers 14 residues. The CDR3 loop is CASSLWEGADTQYF. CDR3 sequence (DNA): TGCGCCAGCAGCCTCTGGGAGGGGGCAGATACGCAGTATTTT.

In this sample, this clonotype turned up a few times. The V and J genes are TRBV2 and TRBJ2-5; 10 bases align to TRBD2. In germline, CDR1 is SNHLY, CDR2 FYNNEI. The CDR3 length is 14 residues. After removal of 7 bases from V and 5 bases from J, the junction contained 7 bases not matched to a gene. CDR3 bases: TGTGCCAGCATAAAGCGGGAGGGCCCTGAGACCCAGTACTTC. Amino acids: CASIKREGPETQYF.

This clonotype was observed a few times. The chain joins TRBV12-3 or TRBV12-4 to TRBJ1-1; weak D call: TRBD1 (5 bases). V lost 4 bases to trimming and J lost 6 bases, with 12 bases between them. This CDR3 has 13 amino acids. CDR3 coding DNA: TGTGCCAGCAGTTCCCGGGGGGGGGCTGAAGCTTTCTTT. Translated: CASSSRGGAEAFF.

The CDR3: CSVDGLAGGSNTQYF. The DNA of the CDR3 is TGCAGCGTTGATGGGCTAGCGGGAGGTTCCAATACGCAGTATTTT. The V gene is TRBV29-1, the J gene TRBJ2-3; 11 bases are a match to TRBD2. CDR3 length: 15 residues. The junction had 9 bases not matched to a gene; V was cut back by 3 bases and J by 7 bases. Germline CDR1 SQVTM, CDR2 ANQGSEA.

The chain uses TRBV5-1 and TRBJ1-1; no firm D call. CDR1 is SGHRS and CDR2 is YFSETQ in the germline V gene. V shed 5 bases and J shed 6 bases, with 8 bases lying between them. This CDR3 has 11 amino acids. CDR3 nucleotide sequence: TGCGCCAGCAGGACGGCTCCTGAAGCTTTCTTT. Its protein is CASRTAPEAFF.

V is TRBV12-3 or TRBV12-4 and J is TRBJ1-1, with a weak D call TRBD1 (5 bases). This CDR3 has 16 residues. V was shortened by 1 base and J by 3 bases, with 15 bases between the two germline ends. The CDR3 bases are TGTGCCAGCAGTTTAGAGTTCAGGGCAGTTGACACTGAAGCTTTCTTT. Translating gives CASSLEFRAVDTEAFF.

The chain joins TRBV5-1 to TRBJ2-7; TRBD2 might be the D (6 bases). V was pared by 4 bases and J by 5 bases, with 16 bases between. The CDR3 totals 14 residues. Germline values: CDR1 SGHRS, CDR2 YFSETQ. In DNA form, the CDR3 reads TGCGCCAGCAGCACCCAGGAGGGGCTTGACGAGCAGTACTTC. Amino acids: CASSTQEGLDEQYF.

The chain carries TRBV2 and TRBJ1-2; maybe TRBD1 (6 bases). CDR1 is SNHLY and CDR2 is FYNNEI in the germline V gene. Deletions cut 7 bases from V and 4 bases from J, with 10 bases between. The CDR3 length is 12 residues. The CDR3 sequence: CASNDRIYGYTF. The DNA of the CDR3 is TGTGCCAGCAACGACAGGATCTATGGCTACACCTTC.

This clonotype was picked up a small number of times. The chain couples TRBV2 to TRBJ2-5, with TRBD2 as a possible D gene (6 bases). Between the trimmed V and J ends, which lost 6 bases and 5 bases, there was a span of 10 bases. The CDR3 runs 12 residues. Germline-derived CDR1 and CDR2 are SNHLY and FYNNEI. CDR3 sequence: CASSDAGETQYF. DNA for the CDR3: TGTGCCAGCAGCGACGCGGGGGAGACCCAGTACTTC.

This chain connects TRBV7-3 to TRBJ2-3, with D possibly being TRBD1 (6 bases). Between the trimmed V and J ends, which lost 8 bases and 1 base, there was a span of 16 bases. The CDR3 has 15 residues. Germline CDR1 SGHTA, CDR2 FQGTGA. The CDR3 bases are TGTGCCAGCGCGGATTCAGGGGCTGGCACAGATACGCAGTATTTT. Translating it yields CASADSGAGTDTQYF.

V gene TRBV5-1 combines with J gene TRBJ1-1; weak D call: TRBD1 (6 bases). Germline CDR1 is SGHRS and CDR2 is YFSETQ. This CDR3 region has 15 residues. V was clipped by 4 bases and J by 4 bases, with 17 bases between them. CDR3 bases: TGCGCCAGCAGCGCCACGCACAGGGAGAGCACTGAAGCTTTCTTT. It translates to CASSATHRESTEAFF.

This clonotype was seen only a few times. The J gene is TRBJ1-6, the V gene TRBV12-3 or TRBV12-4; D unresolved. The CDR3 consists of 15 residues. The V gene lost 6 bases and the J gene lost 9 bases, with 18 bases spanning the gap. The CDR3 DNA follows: TGTGCCAGCAGCCTAGGCCGGGGAGCGGCTTCACCCCTCCACTTT. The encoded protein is CASSLGRGAASPLHF.

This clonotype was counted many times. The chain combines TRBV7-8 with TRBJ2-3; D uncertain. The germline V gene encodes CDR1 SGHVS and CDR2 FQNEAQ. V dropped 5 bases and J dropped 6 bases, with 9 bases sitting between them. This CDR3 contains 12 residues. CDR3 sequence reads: CASSPRPDTQYF. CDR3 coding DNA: TGTGCCAGCAGCCCACGACCCGATACGCAGTATTTT.

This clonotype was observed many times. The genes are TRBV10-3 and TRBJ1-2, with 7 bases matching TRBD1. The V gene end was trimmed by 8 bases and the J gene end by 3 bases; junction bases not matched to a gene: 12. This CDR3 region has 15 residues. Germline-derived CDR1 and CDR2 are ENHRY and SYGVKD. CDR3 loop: CAIQGQSYGDYGYTF. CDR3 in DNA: TGTGCCATCCAGGGACAGTCCTATGGGGACTATGGCTACACCTTC.

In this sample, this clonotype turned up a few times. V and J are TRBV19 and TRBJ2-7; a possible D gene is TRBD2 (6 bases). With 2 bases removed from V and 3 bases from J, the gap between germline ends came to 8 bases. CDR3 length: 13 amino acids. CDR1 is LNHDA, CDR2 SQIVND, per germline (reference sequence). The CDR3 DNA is TGTGCCAGTAGTATAAACGGGGGCTACGAGCAGTACTTC. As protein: CASSINGGYEQYF.

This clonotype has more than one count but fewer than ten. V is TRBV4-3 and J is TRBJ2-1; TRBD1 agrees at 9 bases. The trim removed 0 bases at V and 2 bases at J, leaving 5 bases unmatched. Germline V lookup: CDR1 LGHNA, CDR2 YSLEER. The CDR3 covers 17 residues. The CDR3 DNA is TGCGCCAGCAGCCAAGAGGGAGACAGGGGGACCTACAATGAGCAGTTCTTC. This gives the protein CASSQEGDRGTYNEQFF.

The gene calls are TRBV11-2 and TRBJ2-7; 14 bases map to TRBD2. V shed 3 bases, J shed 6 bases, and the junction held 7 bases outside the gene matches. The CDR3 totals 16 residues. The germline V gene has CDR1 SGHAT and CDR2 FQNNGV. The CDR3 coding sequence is TGTGCCAGCAGCTTCGAGACTAGCGGGAGGGCCCGCGAGCAGTACTTC. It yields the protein CASSFETSGRAREQYF.

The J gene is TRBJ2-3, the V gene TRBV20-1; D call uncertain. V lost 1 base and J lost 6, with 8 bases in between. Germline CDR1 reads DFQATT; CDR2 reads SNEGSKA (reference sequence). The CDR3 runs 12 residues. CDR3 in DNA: TGCAGTGCTAGAGCCCATGGGGATACGCAGTATTTT. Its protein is CSARAHGDTQYF.

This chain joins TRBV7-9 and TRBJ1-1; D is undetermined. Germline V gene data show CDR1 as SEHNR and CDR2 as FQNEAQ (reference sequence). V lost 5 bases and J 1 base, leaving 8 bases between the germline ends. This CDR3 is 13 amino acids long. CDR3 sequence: CASSKAENTEAFF. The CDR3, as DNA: TGTGCCAGCAGCAAGGCCGAGAACACTGAAGCTTTCTTT.

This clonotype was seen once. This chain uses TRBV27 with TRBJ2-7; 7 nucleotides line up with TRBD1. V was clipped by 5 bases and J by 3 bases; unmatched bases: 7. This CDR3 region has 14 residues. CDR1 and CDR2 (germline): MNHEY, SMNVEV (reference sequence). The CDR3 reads CASSPLTGIYEQYF. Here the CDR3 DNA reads TGTGCCAGCAGTCCCTTGACAGGGATCTACGAGCAGTACTTC.

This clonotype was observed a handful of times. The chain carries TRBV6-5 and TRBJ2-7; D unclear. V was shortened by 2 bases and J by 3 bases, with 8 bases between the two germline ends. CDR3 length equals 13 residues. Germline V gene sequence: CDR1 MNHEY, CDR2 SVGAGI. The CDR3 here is CASSYDTYYEQYF. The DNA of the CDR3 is TGTGCCAGCAGTTACGACACTTACTACGAGCAGTACTTC.

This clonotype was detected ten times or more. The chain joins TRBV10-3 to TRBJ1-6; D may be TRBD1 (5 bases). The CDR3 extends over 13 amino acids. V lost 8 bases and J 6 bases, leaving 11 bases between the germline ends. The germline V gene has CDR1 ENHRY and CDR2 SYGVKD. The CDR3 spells CAIGRQGNSPLHF. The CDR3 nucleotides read TGTGCCATCGGTCGGCAGGGTAATTCACCCCTCCACTTT.

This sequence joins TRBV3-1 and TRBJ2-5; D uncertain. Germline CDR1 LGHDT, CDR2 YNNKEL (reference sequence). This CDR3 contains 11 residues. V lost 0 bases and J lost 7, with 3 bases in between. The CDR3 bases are TGTGCCAGCAGCCAAGATGGGACCCAGTACTTC. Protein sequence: CASSQDGTQYF.

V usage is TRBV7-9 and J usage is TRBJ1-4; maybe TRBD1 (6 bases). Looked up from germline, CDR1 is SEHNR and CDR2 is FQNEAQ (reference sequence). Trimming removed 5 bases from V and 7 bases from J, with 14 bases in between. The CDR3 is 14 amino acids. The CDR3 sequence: CASSKQGRGEKLFF. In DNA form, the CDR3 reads TGTGCCAGCAGCAAACAGGGTCGGGGTGAAAAACTGTTTTTT.

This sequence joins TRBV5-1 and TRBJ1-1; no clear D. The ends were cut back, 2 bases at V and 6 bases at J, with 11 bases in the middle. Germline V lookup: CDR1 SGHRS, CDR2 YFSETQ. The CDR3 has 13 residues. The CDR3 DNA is TGCGCCAGCAGCTTTTTGTTGGGTTCTGAAGCTTTCTTT. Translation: CASSFLLGSEAFF.

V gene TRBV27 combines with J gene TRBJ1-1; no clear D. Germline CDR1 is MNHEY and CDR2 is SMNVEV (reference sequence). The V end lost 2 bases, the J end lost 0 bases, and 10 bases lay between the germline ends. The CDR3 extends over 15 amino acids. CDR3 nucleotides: TGTGCCAGCAGTTTAAGCGAGGGCCTGAACACTGAAGCTTTCTTT. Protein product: CASSLSEGLNTEAFF.

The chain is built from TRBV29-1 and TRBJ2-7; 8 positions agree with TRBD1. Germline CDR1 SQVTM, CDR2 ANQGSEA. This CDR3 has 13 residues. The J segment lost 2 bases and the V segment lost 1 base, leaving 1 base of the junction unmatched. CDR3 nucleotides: TGCAGCGTTGAAGGGACAGGGACCTACGAGCAGTACTTC. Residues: CSVEGTGTYEQYF.

The CDR3 loop reads CASSHQGENYGYTF. CDR3 bases: TGTGCCAGCAGTCATCAGGGGGAAAACTATGGCTACACCTTC. The rearrangement joins TRBV12-3 or TRBV12-4 to TRBJ1-2, with 7 positions matching TRBD1. The CDR3 covers 14 residues. Trimming cost V 5 bases and J 2 bases; bases outside gene matches: 5.